These 10 T cell receptor beta chains were all obtained from the same sample, sequenced in a study of identical twins. From the 5' RACE reads, TCRdb called clonotypes with MiXCR, one entry per CDR3 protein. The data contain a few hundred thousand distinct CDR3 sequences, 9% to 15% of them singletons. These same records also appear under a second study, on yellow fever vaccine responses in identical twins.

Specimen: CD8+ T cells sorted from blood. These receptors came from a woman between 18 and 30 years old in good health.

This clonotype was detected many times. The chain recombines TRBV7-8 with TRBJ2-5; D is uncertain. Germline V CDR1 and CDR2: SGHVS, FQNEAQ. The CDR3 length is 13 residues. V was trimmed by 3 bases and J by 1 base, leaving 6 bases between them. CDR3 loop: CASSFDTQETQYF. DNA for the CDR3: TGTGCCAGCAGCTTTGACACCCAAGAGACCCAGTACTTC.

This clonotype was picked up a small number of times. Here the CDR3 reads CASRSAGGNTDTQYF. The CDR3 coding sequence is TGTGCCAGCAGGTCGGCGGGGGGGAACACAGATACGCAGTATTTT. The V gene is TRBV13, the J gene TRBJ2-3; 9 bases fit TRBD2. The trim removed 6 bases at V and 2 bases at J, leaving 6 bases unmatched. CDR1 and CDR2 from the germline V gene are PRHDT and FYEKMQ (reference sequence). The CDR3 extends over 15 amino acids.

V usage is TRBV3-1 and J usage is TRBJ1-3; no reliable D call. Trimming pared 3 bases from V and 5 bases from J, leaving 11 bases between. This CDR3 has 14 residues. Per germline, CDR1 LGHDT and CDR2 YNNKEL (reference sequence). CDR3 residues: CASSQDPTRNTIYF. The CDR3 nucleotides read TGTGCCAGCAGCCAGGACCCGACAAGAAACACCATATATTTT.

This clonotype appeared many times. V usage is TRBV12-3 or TRBV12-4 and J usage is TRBJ2-2; D gene unclear. The CDR3 consists of 15 residues. V gave up 7 bases and J gave up 0 bases, with 12 bases separating them. The CDR3 DNA is TGTGCCAGCAAAAGGGCAGACTCGAACACCGGGGAGCTGTTTTTT. It specifies CASKRADSNTGELFF.

This clonotype was recorded a few times. The chain recombines TRBV12-3 or TRBV12-4 with TRBJ2-7; possibly TRBD2 for D (5 bases). The CDR3 is 14 amino acids. V lost 5 bases, J lost 4 bases, and 15 bases lay in between. The CDR3 loop reads CASSQTSGIYEQYF. The CDR3 nucleotides are TGTGCCAGCAGTCAGACGTCCGGGATTTACGAGCAGTACTTC.

Only a few counts were recorded for this clonotype. The V and J genes are TRBV2 and TRBJ2-7, with 12 bases that match TRBD2. There are 17 residues in the CDR3. V lost 4 bases to trimming and J lost 3 bases; unmatched junction nucleotides: 10. Germline V gene data show CDR1 as SNHLY and CDR2 as FYNNEI. CDR3 bases: TGTGCCAGCAGTGGGGACCGGACTAGCGGGAAGAACTACGAGCAGTACTTC. Translated, it gives CASSGDRTSGKNYEQYF.

The chain recombines TRBV6-1 with TRBJ1-6; D is possibly TRBD1 (6 bases). This CDR3 is built from 14 residues. The V gene's germline CDR1 is MNHNS and CDR2 SASEGT. Trimming cost V 6 bases and J 7 bases, with 13 bases left between them. CDR3 loop: CASRKTGENSPLHF. The CDR3 bases are TGTGCCAGCAGAAAGACAGGAGAAAATTCACCCCTCCACTTT.

This clonotype was seen a few times. The V call is TRBV7-6, the J call TRBJ1-5; 7 positions match TRBD1. CDR1 and CDR2 (germline): SGHVS, FNYEAQ. The V gene end was trimmed by 5 bases and the J gene end by 2 bases; junction bases not matched to a gene: 3. This CDR3 spans 14 amino acids. CDR3 loop: CASSKGAGNQPQHF. The CDR3 nucleotides are TGTGCCAGCAGCAAGGGGGCGGGCAATCAGCCCCAGCATTTT. The whole variable domain, remainder taken from reference TRBV7-6 and TRBJ1-5, is GAGVSQSPRYKVTKRGQDVALRCDPISGHVSLYWYRQALGQGPEFLTYFNYEAQQDKSGLPNDRFSAERPEGSISTLTIQRTEQRDSAMYRCASSKGAGNQPQHFGDGTRLSIL.

The sample holds many counts of this clonotype. The J gene is TRBJ2-1, the V gene TRBV4-1, with 8 bases lining up with TRBD2. This CDR3 comprises 20 residues. CDR1 MGHRA and CDR2 YSYEKL come from the germline V gene. Unmatched junction bases numbered 13, after V lost 0 bases and J lost 0 bases. CDR3 sequence reads: CASSQDIIRTSLGSYNEQFF. CDR3 nucleotides: TGCGCCAGCAGCCAAGACATAATCCGGACTAGCTTGGGCTCCTACAATGAGCAGTTCTTC.

This clonotype was observed a handful of times. The gene calls are TRBV5-1 and TRBJ1-2; D might be TRBD1 (5 bases). The V gene's germline CDR1 is SGHRS and CDR2 YFSETQ. The CDR3 length is 14 residues. The V gene lost 2 bases and the J gene lost 6 bases, with 14 bases spanning the gap. This CDR3 is CASSFRPQGDGYTF. CDR3 coding DNA: TGCGCCAGCAGCTTCCGACCGCAGGGAGATGGCTACACCTTC. Looking up the rest from reference TRBV5-1 and TRBJ1-2 gives the full variable domain: KAGVTQTPRYLIKTRGQQVTLSCSPISGHRSVSWYQQTPGQGLQFLFEYFSETQRNKGNFPGRFSGRQFSNSRSEMNVSTLELGDSALYLCASSFRPQGDGYTFGSGTRLTVV.